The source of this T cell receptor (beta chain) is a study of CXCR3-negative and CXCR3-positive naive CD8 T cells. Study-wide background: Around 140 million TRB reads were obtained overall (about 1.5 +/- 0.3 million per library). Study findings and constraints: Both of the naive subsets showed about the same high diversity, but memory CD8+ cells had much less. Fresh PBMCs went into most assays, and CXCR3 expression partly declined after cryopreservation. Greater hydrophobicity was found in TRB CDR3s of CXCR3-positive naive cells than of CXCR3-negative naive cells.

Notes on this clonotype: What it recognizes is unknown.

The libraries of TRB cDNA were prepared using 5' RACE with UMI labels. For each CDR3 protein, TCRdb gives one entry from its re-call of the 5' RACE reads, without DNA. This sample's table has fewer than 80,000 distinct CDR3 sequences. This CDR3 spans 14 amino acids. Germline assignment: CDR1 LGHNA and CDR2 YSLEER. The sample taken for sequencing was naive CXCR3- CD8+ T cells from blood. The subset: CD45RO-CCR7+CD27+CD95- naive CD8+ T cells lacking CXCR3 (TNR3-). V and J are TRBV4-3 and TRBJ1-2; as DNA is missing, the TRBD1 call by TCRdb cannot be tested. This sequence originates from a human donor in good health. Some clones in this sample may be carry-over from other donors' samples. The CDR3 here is CASSQGQTSYGYTF.